The 24 T cell receptor beta chains below all came from one sample that was sequenced in a study of blood T cell repertoires in COVID-19. Profiling relied on immunoSEQ multiplex PCR, and the TCRdb table lists in-frame clones only, not all of them. The top ten hold about 3.6% of the sample, which has fewer than 250,000 clones, 83% seen once. The material sequenced was PBMCs or T cells enriched from blood (not recorded which). These receptors were collected from a woman between 40 and 55 years old who had been exposed to COVID-19.

The genes are TRBV5-6 and TRBJ1-4; 8 positions agree with TRBD1. Per germline, CDR1 SGHDT and CDR2 YYEEEE. This CDR3 contains 14 residues. With 4 bases clipped from V and 7 bases from J, the junction kept 6 bases outside the gene matches. The DNA for the CDR3 is TGTGCCAGCAGCCTTCAGGGGGCCCTTGAAAAACTGTTTTTT. Translation: CASSLQGALEKLFF.

The gene calls are TRBV25-1 and TRBJ1-1; D is uncertain. The CDR3 has 14 amino acids. V lost 5 bases and J lost 4, with 14 bases in between. The germline V gene has CDR1 MGHDK and CDR2 SYGVNS. The CDR3 nucleotides read TGTGCCAGCAGTAACTCAAACTGGGCCACTGAAGCTTTCTTT. Translated: CASSNSNWATEAFF.

This clone was counted a single time. The rearrangement uses TRBV19 and TRBJ1-1, with D tentatively TRBD1 (6 bases). The CDR3 consists of 14 residues. Trimming took 1 base from V and 1 from J, leaving 7 bases between them. The germline CDR1 and CDR2 sequences are LNHDA and SQIVND (reference sequence). CDR3 sequence: CASSIGGRNTEAFF. As DNA, the CDR3 is TGTGCCAGTAGTATAGGGGGGCGGAACACTGAAGCTTTCTTT.

The chain joins TRBV7-9 to TRBJ2-7; weak D call: TRBD2 (5 bases). CDR1 is SEHNR and CDR2 is FQNEAQ in the germline V gene (reference sequence). V was trimmed by 5 bases and J by 2 bases, leaving 10 bases between them. This CDR3 comprises 13 residues. CDR3 bases: TGTGCCAGCAGCCAACCCGGGGCCTACGAGCAGTACTTC. The encoded protein is CASSQPGAYEQYF. Full variable domain (rest looked up from reference TRBV7-9 and TRBJ2-7): DTGVSQNPRHKITKRGQNVTFRCDPISEHNRLYWYRQTLGQGPEFLTYFQNEAQLEKSRLLSDRFSAERPKGSFSTLEIQRTEQGDSAMYLCASSQPGAYEQYFGPGTRLTVT.

The V gene is TRBV19, the J gene TRBJ2-5; TRBD2 is a possible D gene (5 bases). Trimming removed 4 bases from V and 7 bases from J, with 10 bases in between. The CDR3 totals 12 residues. From germline, CDR1 is LNHDA and CDR2 SQIVND (reference sequence). The CDR3 here is CASSTSRGTQYF. CDR3 in DNA: TGTGCCAGTAGTACTAGCCGGGGGACCCAGTACTTC.

This clone was detected once. The chain couples TRBV2 to TRBJ2-2; TRBD1 matches at 8 bases. This CDR3 region has 14 residues. Germline assignment: CDR1 SNHLY and CDR2 FYNNEI. The J segment lost 6 bases and the V segment lost 9 bases, leaving 9 bases of the junction unmatched. The CDR3 here is CARSRGRQAGELFF. The CDR3 coding sequence is TGTGCCAGGTCCAGGGGGCGGCAGGCCGGGGAGCTGTTTTTT.

The V and J genes are TRBV4-3 and TRBJ2-1; 10 bases line up with TRBD1. In germline, CDR1 is LGHNA, CDR2 YSLEER. This CDR3 contains 15 residues. V was pared by 0 bases and J by 5 bases, with 1 base of the junction left unmatched. The CDR3 reads CASSQEGTGDNEQFF. CDR3 bases: TGCGCCAGCAGCCAAGAGGGGACAGGGGACAATGAGCAGTTCTTC.

V usage is TRBV4-3 and J usage is TRBJ1-5; D is unresolved. The germline V gene has CDR1 LGHNA and CDR2 YSLEER. There are 15 residues in the CDR3. The V and J ends lost 0 bases and 6 bases respectively, with 12 bases between them. The CDR3 nucleotides read TGCGCCAGCAGCCAAGAAGGGTCTAGCGGTCAGCCCCAGCATTTT. Amino acids: CASSQEGSSGQPQHF.

The chain is built from TRBV6-5 and TRBJ1-5; 9 bases map to TRBD1. This CDR3 is 12 amino acids long. The germline CDR1 and CDR2 sequences are MNHEY and SVGAGI. V was clipped by 10 bases and J by 6 bases; unmatched bases: 4. The CDR3 region has the DNA TGTGCCACCACAGGGGGCGGTCAGCCCCAGCATTTT. It codes for CATTGGGQPQHF.

This clone was seen only a few times. V usage is TRBV7-9 and J usage is TRBJ1-2, with 7 bases that match TRBD1. CDR1 is SEHNR, CDR2 FQNEAQ, per germline (reference sequence). J was trimmed by 5 bases and V by 2 bases; bases with no gene match: 5. This CDR3 has 14 amino acids. In DNA form, the CDR3 reads TGTGCCAGCAGCTTAAGGGACAGACCGTATGGCTACACCTTC. It is translated as CASSLRDRPYGYTF.

The chain uses TRBV6-5 and TRBJ1-1; 7 nucleotides agree with TRBD1. CDR3 size: 15 residues. The ends lost 6 bases at V and 1 base at J; junction bases unmatched: 8. Germline V gene lookup returns CDR1 MNHEY and CDR2 SVGAGI. CDR3 DNA: TGTGCCAGCAGGAGAACGGGGACAGCGAACACTGAAGCTTTCTTT. Its protein is CASRRTGTANTEAFF.

The V gene is TRBV7-9, the J gene TRBJ2-3; D is perhaps TRBD1 (6 bases). This CDR3 has 14 amino acids. Germline assignment: CDR1 SEHNR and CDR2 FQNEAQ (reference sequence). With 5 bases removed from V and 1 base from J, the gap between germline ends came to 10 bases. DNA of the CDR3: TGTGCCAGCAGCCCTCAGGGGCGCACAGATACGCAGTATTTT. This codes for CASSPQGRTDTQYF.

DNA for the CDR3: TGTGCCAGCACCCTACGGAGCGCAACCTACAATGAGCAGTTCTTC. Translating it yields CASTLRSATYNEQFF. The gene calls are TRBV4-2 and TRBJ2-1; D unclear. V was pared by 7 bases and J by 2 bases, with 15 bases between. The CDR3 covers 15 residues. Germline values: CDR1 LGHNA, CDR2 YNFKEQ.

The chain joins TRBV7-9 to TRBJ2-7, with 9 bases fitting TRBD2. Germline CDR1 reads SEHNR; CDR2 reads FQNEAQ (reference sequence). The J segment lost 4 bases and the V segment lost 5 bases, leaving 12 bases of the junction unmatched. The CDR3 spans 16 residues. The CDR3 protein is CASSPKGGGAAYEQYF. CDR3 DNA: TGTGCCAGCAGCCCCAAGGGCGGGGGGGCCGCGTACGAGCAGTACTTC.

The chain links TRBV5-1 to TRBJ2-4, with 9 bases lining up with TRBD1. J lost 0 bases, V lost 5 bases, and 9 bases had no gene match. The CDR3 has 17 amino acids. Germline V gives CDR1 SGHRS, CDR2 YFSETQ. This CDR3 is CASSPTGGNSAKNIQYF. CDR3 coding DNA: TGCGCCAGCAGTCCGACAGGGGGAAACTCAGCCAAAAACATTCAGTACTTC.

This clone was recorded a few times. Additional DNA sequences in this sample encode the identical CDR3. This chain links TRBV9 with TRBJ2-2, with 15 bases identical to TRBD2. Looked up from germline, CDR1 is SGDLS and CDR2 is YYNGEE. The CDR3 totals 20 residues. J lost 4 bases, V lost 3 bases, and 13 bases had no gene match. CDR3 sequence reads: CASSAPRGLAGGPSTGELFF. As DNA, the CDR3 is TGTGCCAGCAGCGCGCCCCGAGGACTAGCGGGGGGGCCGAGCACCGGGGAGCTGTTTTTT.

The chain combines TRBV6-5 with TRBJ1-5, with TRBD1 as a possible D gene (6 bases). CDR1 and CDR2 from the germline V gene are MNHEY and SVGAGI. V was trimmed by 6 bases and J by 3 bases, leaving 12 bases between them. The CDR3 consists of 14 residues. CDR3 bases: TGTGCCAGCAGGGAGGACAGCCTCAATCAGCCCCAGCATTTT. It is translated as CASREDSLNQPQHF.

This chain links TRBV5-1 with TRBJ2-5; TRBD2 agrees at 10 bases. The CDR3 is 15 amino acids. Germline V gives CDR1 SGHRS, CDR2 YFSETQ. V dropped 3 bases and J dropped 3; count of bases not matched to a gene: 5. The CDR3 protein is CASSSTGTSEETQYF. The CDR3 nucleotides read TGCGCCAGCAGCTCTACCGGGACTAGCGAAGAGACCCAGTACTTC.

This rearrangement joins TRBV4-3 to TRBJ2-7, with 11 bases matching TRBD1. Germline CDR1 is LGHNA and CDR2 is YSLEER. With 8 bases clipped from V and 2 bases from J, the junction kept 2 bases outside the gene matches. The CDR3 sequence is 13 residues long. CDR3 coding DNA: TGCGCCAGCGGACAGGGGGCCGCCTACGAGCAGTACTTC. Translating it yields CASGQGAAYEQYF.

The chain's CDR3 is CASSPDSRSNSPLHF. As DNA, the CDR3 is TGTGCCAGCTCACCCGACAGTCGGTCCAATTCACCCCTCCACTTT. The chain combines TRBV18 with TRBJ1-6, with D perhaps matching TRBD1 (5 bases). Trimming took off 3 bases at V and 7 bases at J, with 13 bases between the two ends. The germline CDR1 and CDR2 sequences are KGHSH and LQKENI. The CDR3 covers 15 residues.

The chain employs TRBV9 and TRBJ1-1; D possibly corresponds to TRBD1 (5 bases). This CDR3 has 16 amino acids. CDR1 is SGDLS and CDR2 is YYNGEE in the germline V gene. Between the trimmed V and J ends, which lost 3 bases and 0 bases, there was a span of 15 bases. CDR3 nucleotide sequence: TGTGCCAGCAGCGCCGACAGAGACACCATGAACACTGAAGCTTTCTTT. Translated, it gives CASSADRDTMNTEAFF.

The chain joins TRBV4-1 to TRBJ2-3, with a tentative D call TRBD2 (5 bases). Trimming took 6 bases from V and 14 from J, leaving 30 bases between them. Per germline, CDR1 MGHRA and CDR2 YSYEKL. CDR3 length: 16 amino acids. The DNA for the CDR3 is TGCGCCAGCAGACACAACTCCGCAGCGGAACGCACCAACGTGTATTTT. Its protein product is CASRHNSAAERTNVYF.

This clone was counted only a few times. The J gene is TRBJ1-2, the V gene TRBV6-1; D may be TRBD1 (6 bases). The CDR3 is 12 amino acids. Germline values: CDR1 MNHNS, CDR2 SASEGT. Trimming cost V 2 bases and J 7 bases, with 8 bases left between them. The CDR3 sequence is CASSEQGSGYTF. Here the CDR3 DNA reads TGTGCCAGCAGTGAACAGGGGTCTGGCTACACCTTC.

Comment on this clone: Other DNA sequences in this sample translate to the same CDR3. This sequence joins TRBV18 and TRBJ1-6; tentatively, D is TRBD1 (5 bases). Deletions cut 3 bases from V and 0 bases from J, with 6 bases between. This CDR3 has 15 amino acids. Looked up from germline, CDR1 is KGHSH and CDR2 is LQKENI. The CDR3 DNA is TGTGCCAGCTCACCTGACAGCTCCTATAATTCACCCCTCCACTTT. It translates to CASSPDSSYNSPLHF.